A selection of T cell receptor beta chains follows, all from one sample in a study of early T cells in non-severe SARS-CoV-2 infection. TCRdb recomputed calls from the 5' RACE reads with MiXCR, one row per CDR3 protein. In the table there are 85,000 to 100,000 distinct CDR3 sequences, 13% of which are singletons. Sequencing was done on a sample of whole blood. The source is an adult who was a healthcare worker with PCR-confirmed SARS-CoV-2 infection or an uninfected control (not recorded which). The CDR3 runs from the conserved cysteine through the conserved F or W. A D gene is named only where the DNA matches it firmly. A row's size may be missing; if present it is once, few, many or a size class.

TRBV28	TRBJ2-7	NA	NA	TGTGCCAGCAGCCACTACGAGCAGTACTTC	CASSHYEQYF
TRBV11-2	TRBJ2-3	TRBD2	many	TGTGCCAGCAGTTTGACTCCGCGGGGACTAGTGGAAGATACGCAGTATTTT	CASSLTPRGLVEDTQYF
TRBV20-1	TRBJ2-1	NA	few	TGCAGTGCCCCCCCCAGGGCAACAAACAATGAGCAGTTCTTC	CSAPPRATNNEQFF
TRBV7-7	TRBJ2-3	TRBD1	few	TGTGCCAGCAGCCCTTGGAGCTACCAGCCGGGACAGCCTAGCACAGATACGCAGTATTTT	CASSPWSYQPGQPSTDTQYF
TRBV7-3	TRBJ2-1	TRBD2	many	TGTGCCAGCAGCCCCCAGGGACTAGCGGGCCCCAATGAGCAGTTCTTC	CASSPQGLAGPNEQFF
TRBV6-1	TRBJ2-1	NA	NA	TGTGCCAGCCAGGCAGGGTTCTTCTCCTACAATGAGCAGTTCTTC	CASQAGFFSYNEQFF
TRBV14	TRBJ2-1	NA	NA	TGTGCCAGCAGCCAAGACTGGAGGGGGCCTGTCTTC	CASSQDWRGPVF
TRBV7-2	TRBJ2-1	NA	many	TGTGCCAGCAGCTTGAATACGGGGGGCTTTTACAATGAGCAGTTCTTC	CASSLNTGGFYNEQFF
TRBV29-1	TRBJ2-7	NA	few	TGCAGCGTTCGTCACGTTGAGCAGTACTTC	CSVRHVEQYF
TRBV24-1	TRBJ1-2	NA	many	TGTGCCACCTTCCTTTACACCTTC	CATFLYTF
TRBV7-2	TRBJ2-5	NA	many	TGTGCCAGCAGCTTAGGGTCTCGTGAAGAGACCCAGTACTTC	CASSLGSREETQYF
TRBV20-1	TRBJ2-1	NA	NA	TGCAGTGCTAGACTAGGCAATGAGCAGTTCTTC	CSARLGNEQFF
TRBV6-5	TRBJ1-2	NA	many	TGTGCCAGCAGGCGGGCGAACTATGGCTACACCTTC	CASRRANYGYTF
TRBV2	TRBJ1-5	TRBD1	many	TGTGCCAGCAGTAGGGGTCCCGGGACAGGCAATCAGCCCCAGCATTTT	CASSRGPGTGNQPQHF
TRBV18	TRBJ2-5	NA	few	TGTGCCAGCTCACCACTAGCAAACCAAGAGACCCAGTACTTC	CASSPLANQETQYF
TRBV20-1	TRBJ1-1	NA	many	TGCAGTGCTAGTAAGGGGGACACTGAAGCTTTCTTT	CSASKGDTEAFF
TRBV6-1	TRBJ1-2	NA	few	TGTGCCAGCAGAGGTACAGGGAGAGGCTACACCTTC	CASRGTGRGYTF
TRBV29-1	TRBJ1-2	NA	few	TGCAGCGCTACGACAGAATTCGATGGCTACACCTTC	CSATTEFDGYTF
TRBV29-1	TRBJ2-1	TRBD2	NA	TGCAGCGTTGTGCCCTATGCGGGAGGGGCCTACAATGAGCAGTTCTTC	CSVVPYAGGAYNEQFF
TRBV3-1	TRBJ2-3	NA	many	TGTGCCAGCAGCCAATTCGTAGTGGGTACGCAGTATTTT	CASSQFVVGTQYF